The 2 T cell receptor beta chains below come from one sample, sequenced in a study of blood T cell repertoires in COVID-19 (dated by TCRdb to 2020 to 2022). The library was generated by the immunoSEQ multiplex PCR assay. TCRdb holds this immuneACCESS table with in-frame rearrangements only. Some clones are missing; in checked studies, unresolved V genes explain under half, and the rest has no known cause. This sample has 350,000 or so clones in its table, and 88% of those were observed once. The ten top clones hold around 0.92% of the sample. Sequenced material: PBMCs or T cells enriched from blood (not recorded which). Receptors originate from a woman aged 25 to 39 who had been exposed to COVID-19.

The V gene is TRBV28, the J gene TRBJ2-1, with TRBD2 identical over 9 bases. Unmatched junction bases numbered 10, after V lost 1 base and J lost 9 bases. Germline loops: CDR1 MDHEN, CDR2 SYDVKM. The CDR3 is 16 amino acids. The DNA of the CDR3 is TGTGCCAGCAGTTTATTGGGAATAGCGGGAGTTGCTGAGCAGTTCTTC. It codes for CASSLLGIAGVAEQFF.

CDR3 sequence: CASSYGDTRGAQYF. In DNA, the CDR3 is TGTGCCAGCAGTTACGGGGACACGCGGGGGGCCCAGTACTTC. The chain couples TRBV6-2 or TRBV6-3 to TRBJ2-5; 8 nucleotides match TRBD2. Germline values: CDR1 MNHEY, CDR2 SVGEGT. The V and J ends lost 2 bases and 9 bases, in that order; junction bases with no gene match: 8. CDR3 length equals 14 residues.